These 23 T cell receptor beta chains share one sample of origin, sequenced in a study of B cell selection in AIRE deficiency. The protocol was immunoSEQ multiplex PCR, while the TCRdb copy is restricted to in-frame clones and leaves out a portion. The table records some 27,000 clones, roughly 95% of them present only once. Sorting defined conventional CD4 T cells as CD4+CD127+. The specimen sequenced was CD4+CD127+ conventional T cells sorted from PBMCs. These receptors all stem from a human donor in good health.

The chain recombines TRBV19 with TRBJ1-2, with 9 bases aligning to TRBD1. CDR3 length: 13 amino acids. The V segment lost 5 bases and the J segment 6 bases; nucleotides outside the gene matches: 4. Germline V CDR1 and CDR2: LNHDA, SQIVND (reference sequence). In DNA form, the CDR3 reads TGTGCCAGTAGTGAACAGGGGGCCGATGGCTACACCTTC. Translated: CASSEQGADGYTF.

The V and J genes are TRBV28 and TRBJ1-1, with a possible D match to TRBD1 (5 bases). The CDR3 spans 14 residues. CDR1 and CDR2 (germline): MDHEN, SYDVKM. The V end was cut by 3 bases, the J end by 4 bases, with 12 bases between. The CDR3 sequence: CASSLGGRGTEAFF. The CDR3 region has the DNA TGTGCCAGCAGTTTGGGGGGACGAGGCACTGAAGCTTTCTTT. Combining the CDR3 with reference TRBV28 and TRBJ1-1 gives the whole variable domain DVKVTQSSRYLVKRTGEKVFLECVQDMDHENMFWYRQDPGLGLRLIYFSYDVKMKEKGDIPEGYSVSREKKERFSLILESASTNQTSMYLCASSLGGRGTEAFFGQGTRLTVV.

J is TRBJ2-5 and V is TRBV5-1; 11 bases align to TRBD2. Trimming removed 2 bases from V and 2 bases from J; junction bases left unmatched: 2. Germline V CDR1 and CDR2: SGHRS, YFSETQ. This CDR3 is 15 amino acids long. The CDR3 protein is CASSLLAGEQETQYF. The CDR3 nucleotides are TGCGCCAGCAGCTTACTAGCGGGGGAGCAAGAGACCCAGTACTTC.

The chain is built from TRBV5-1 and TRBJ1-1; the D is unclear. Germline CDR1 reads SGHRS; CDR2 reads YFSETQ. The CDR3 extends over 14 amino acids. V was clipped by 0 bases and J by 0 bases, with 6 bases between them. DNA of the CDR3: TGCGCCAGCAGCTTGGAGAGGGTGAACACTGAAGCTTTCTTT. It is translated as CASSLERVNTEAFF.

The chain is built from TRBV5-6 and TRBJ2-2, with 7 bases that match TRBD1. Germline values: CDR1 SGHDT, CDR2 YYEEEE. Germline trimming cut 5 bases from V and 1 base from J; bases unmatched to any gene: 8. The CDR3 totals 16 residues. The CDR3 region has the DNA TGTGCCAGCAGGCGATCGGACAGGCTGAACACCGGGGAGCTGTTTTTT. It encodes CASRRSDRLNTGELFF.

The V gene is TRBV5-6, the J gene TRBJ1-4; perhaps TRBD1 as D (5 bases). The CDR3 consists of 14 residues. V gave up 4 bases and J gave up 4 bases, with 11 bases separating them. Germline V gene data show CDR1 as SGHDT and CDR2 as YYEEEE. The CDR3 DNA reads TGTGCCAGCAGCCGGAGAGGGGTTAATGAAAAACTGTTTTTT. This translates into CASSRRGVNEKLFF.

This rearrangement joins TRBV30 to TRBJ2-1; a possible D gene is TRBD2 (7 bases). Germline V lookup: CDR1 GTSNPN, CDR2 SVGIG (reference sequence). The CDR3 has 14 amino acids. The germline V and J ends were trimmed by 1 base and 6 bases, with 13 bases remaining between them. The CDR3 is CAWSAGGPVNEQFF. The CDR3 DNA follows: TGTGCCTGGAGTGCGGGGGGCCCGGTCAATGAGCAGTTCTTC.

The CDR3 bases are TGTGCTAGTGGTTATTTACGACAGGGCAAAAACATTCAGTACTTC. It encodes CASGYLRQGKNIQYF. The chain carries TRBV12-5 and TRBJ2-4, with 7 bases aligning to TRBD1. The length of the CDR3 is 15 residues. Germline lookup yields CDR1 LGHNT and CDR2 FRNRAP. V shed 4 bases, J shed 3 bases, and the junction held 6 bases outside the gene matches.

The chain joins TRBV7-2 to TRBJ2-1, with TRBD2 as a possible D gene (5 bases). Germline loops: CDR1 SGHTA, CDR2 FQGNSA. This CDR3 spans 15 amino acids. Trimming took off 4 bases at V and 7 bases at J, with 17 bases between the two ends. The CDR3 coding sequence is TGTGCCAGCAGCTCCGGCCGGACCCCGGGGAATGAGCAGTTCTTC. Its protein product is CASSSGRTPGNEQFF.

V gene TRBV30 combines with J gene TRBJ2-2; TRBD2 might be the D (6 bases). The germline V gene has CDR1 GTSNPN and CDR2 SVGIG (reference sequence). Trimming left V 1 base short and J 7 bases short, with 19 bases between. The CDR3 contains 16 residues. CDR3 coding DNA: TGTGCCTGGAGTGACACCGGGACTTCGGTCCGCGGGGAGCTGTTTTTT. Its translation: CAWSDTGTSVRGELFF.

The V call is TRBV19, the J call TRBJ2-2; perhaps D is TRBD1 or TRBD2 (5 bases each). This CDR3 has 13 amino acids. Trimming took 9 bases from V and 7 from J, leaving 15 bases between them. Germline V gives CDR1 LNHDA, CDR2 SQIVND (reference sequence). The CDR3 DNA is TGTGCCAGACTAGAAGGGGCCGGCGGGGAGCTGTTTTTT. It specifies CARLEGAGGELFF.

The chain has TRBV7-9 and TRBJ2-5; no definite D call. The length of the CDR3 is 12 residues. CDR1 is SEHNR, CDR2 FQNEAQ, per germline (reference sequence). Trimming removed 1 base at V and 6 bases at J, with 6 bases between. The CDR3 DNA is TGTGCCAGCAGCTTAGGTCCCAAGACCCAGTACTTC. Translation: CASSLGPKTQYF.

This clone was seen a single time. This sequence joins TRBV12-5 and TRBJ2-1; D ambiguous. The CDR3 runs 11 residues. The germline gives CDR1 LGHNT, CDR2 FRNRAP. V was pared by 3 bases and J by 8 bases, with 5 bases between. The CDR3 here is CASGLMHEQFF. CDR3 DNA: TGTGCTAGTGGTTTAATGCATGAGCAGTTCTTC. The full variable domain, in which reference TRBV12-5 and TRBJ2-1 provide the parts outside the CDR3, is DARVTQTPRHKVTEMGQEVTMRCQPILGHNTVFWYRQTMMQGLELLAYFRNRAPLDDSGMPKDRFSAEMPDATLATLKIQPSEPRDSAVYFCASGLMHEQFFGPGTRLTVL.

V usage is TRBV5-1 and J usage is TRBJ2-1; 11 nucleotides match TRBD2. This CDR3 comprises 15 residues. J gave up 5 bases and V 4 bases, and 5 bases lay outside the gene matches. Germline assignment: CDR1 SGHRS and CDR2 YFSETQ. CDR3 bases: TGCGCCAGCAGCGCCGGACTAGCGGGCAACAATGAGCAGTTCTTC. It yields the protein CASSAGLAGNNEQFF.

This chain joins TRBV2 and TRBJ2-7, with a weak D call TRBD2 (6 bases). The CDR3 has 12 residues. Germline CDR1 reads SNHLY; CDR2 reads FYNNEI. Trimming left V 8 bases short and J 5 bases short, with 13 bases between. This chain's CDR3 is CASGYRRDEQYF. The CDR3 DNA reads as TGTGCCAGCGGCTACCGGAGGGACGAGCAGTACTTC.

This rearrangement joins TRBV29-1 to TRBJ2-3, with 7 bases aligning to TRBD1. The length of the CDR3 is 13 residues. V lost 3 bases to trimming and J lost 6 bases; unmatched junction nucleotides: 6. Germline CDR1 is SQVTM and CDR2 is ANQGSEA. This CDR3 is CSVDVGGLDTQYF. The CDR3 DNA reads TGCAGCGTTGATGTAGGGGGCTTGGATACGCAGTATTTT.

The gene calls are TRBV9 and TRBJ2-3; D is possibly TRBD2 (5 bases). Deletions cut 3 bases from V and 2 bases from J, with 13 bases between. The CDR3 is 15 amino acids. Germline loops: CDR1 SGDLS, CDR2 YYNGEE. In DNA, the CDR3 is TGTGCCAGCAGCGCTGCACTAGGAACCACAGATACGCAGTATTTT. It is translated as CASSAALGTTDTQYF.

The DNA for the CDR3 is TGTGCCAGCAGTGGACTAGCGGGAGACTGGCAGTTCTTC. Its protein product is CASSGLAGDWQFF. This sequence joins TRBV6-5 and TRBJ2-1, with 13 bases that match TRBD2. The V gene's germline CDR1 is MNHEY and CDR2 SVGAGI. The ends lost 5 bases at V and 12 bases at J; junction bases unmatched: 4. The CDR3 has 13 residues.

The genes are TRBV7-8 and TRBJ1-6, with a weak D call TRBD1 (5 bases). Germline CDR1 reads SGHVS; CDR2 reads FQNEAQ. V shed 0 bases and J shed 9 bases, with 18 bases lying between them. This CDR3 has 17 residues. Here the CDR3 DNA reads TGTGCCAGCAGCTTAGCTAAGAGGGGCGAGGGGACTTCACCCCTCCACTTT. Its protein is CASSLAKRGEGTSPLHF.

The genes are TRBV7-3 and TRBJ2-5; TRBD2 is a possible D gene (6 bases). Germline V gene sequence: CDR1 SGHTA, CDR2 FQGTGA. Trimming took off 5 bases at V and 5 bases at J, with 12 bases between the two ends. The CDR3 runs to 13 residues. Here the CDR3 DNA reads TGTGCCAGCAGCCCGGGTGGGGGGGAGACCCAGTACTTC. This sequence encodes CASSPGGGETQYF.

The chain joins TRBV9 to TRBJ1-6, with D hard to call. Germline values: CDR1 SGDLS, CDR2 YYNGEE. Trimming took off 3 bases at V and 9 bases at J, with 7 bases between the two ends. The CDR3 has 12 residues. CDR3 in amino acids: CASSGEGSPLHF. The CDR3 region has the DNA TGTGCCAGCAGCGGGGAAGGTTCACCCCTCCACTTT.

The chain employs TRBV18 and TRBJ2-3; D remains ambiguous. Germline V gene lookup returns CDR1 KGHSH and CDR2 LQKENI. The CDR3 covers 13 residues. V shed 2 bases and J shed 1 base, with 4 bases lying between them. CDR3 loop: CASSPGGTDTQYF. The CDR3 DNA sequence: TGTGCCAGCTCACCAGGGGGCACAGATACGCAGTATTTT.

A single count supports this clone. The rearrangement uses TRBV11-2 and TRBJ1-6, with unresolved D. The CDR3 covers 13 residues. Germline values: CDR1 SGHAT, CDR2 FQNNGV. V was cut by 0 bases and J by 10 bases, with 7 bases left in between. DNA for the CDR3: TGTGCCAGCAGCTTAGAGGGGAGATCACCCCTCCACTTT. Its protein is CASSLEGRSPLHF.